The TCR beta chain described here comes from a study of cytomegalovirus exposure and HLA in healthy donors. Findings and limits, study-wide: Under in vitro conditions, a few CMV-associated chains were confirmed as specific for CMV antigens. Among TCR sequences, most were rare, though some public TCRs appeared in many donors. Subsequent analysis found a tendency for first-cohort TCR clusters to co-occur within the 120 or so validation repertoires.

This CDR3 has 13 amino acids. Germline assignment: CDR1 WSHSY and CDR2 SAAADI. Deletions cut 4 bases from V and 5 bases from J, with 8 bases between. Worth noting for this clone: The target antigen is unknown.

Sequencing used immunoSEQ multiplex PCR; TCRdb keeps in-frame clones, though not all of them. This sample yields 50,000 to 65,000 clones, of which approximately 95% are seen a single time; 1.2% belongs to the top ten. The sequenced material came from PBMCs. This TCR was recovered from a woman younger than 35 in good health and CMV-seronegative. The genes are TRBV10-2 and TRBJ2-2; no firm D call. The DNA for the CDR3 is TGCGCCAGCAGTGCCAGCGATACCGGGGAGCTGTTTTTT. This codes for CASSASDTGELFF.